This TCR beta chain originates from a study of shared clonotypes between healthy human individuals. As for the study in general: With ages of 18 to 49, the donors were a couple of women and a few men.

This clone was seen many times. The CDR3 sequence is 15 residues long. Germline CDR1 and CDR2: MGHDK and SYGVNS. Trimming removed 3 bases from V and 2 bases from J, with 14 bases in between. Each subset's genomic DNA was shared equally among a number of immunoSEQ plates. Libraries were prepared by immunoSEQ multiplex PCR; TCRdb keeps only in-frame clonotypes and omits some of them. The table shows around 530,000 clones, with roughly 79% occurring only once. There were no recent acute infections or vaccinations among the donors, who were healthy HIV-negative adults. The clonotype originates from a woman in her forties in good health. Some clones in this sample may be carry-over from other donors' samples. The sample comprised PBMCs. V and J are TRBV25-1 and TRBJ2-7, with a weak D call TRBD1 (5 bases). The DNA of the CDR3 is TGTGCCAGCAGTGACTCAGGGATTCCTCCCTACGAGCAGTACTTC. It translates to CASSDSGIPPYEQYF.